The rows below give T cell receptor beta chains drawn from one sample of a study of tumor-infiltrating lymphocytes in primary liver carcinoma. MiXCR, applied by TCRdb to the multiplex PCR reads, yields one record per CDR3 protein. The sample has approximately 330,000 distinct CDR3 sequences, approximately 65% seen once. The sample comprised peripheral blood. These receptors originate from a man aged 35-49 years with primary liver carcinoma and hepatitis B virus infection. CDR3s include the opening cysteine and the closing phenylalanine or tryptophan. The D gene is left open where the match is weak. Some rows mark clone size as missing; the rest say once, few, many or name a class of expanded clone.

>.|.|TRBV20-1|TRBJ1-2
CSAWGLRGYTF
TGCAGTGCGTGGGGCCTTCGTGGCTACACCTTC
>many|TRBD1|TRBV6-1|TRBJ2-3
CASSAWTGSTDTQYF
TGTGCCAGCAGTGCTTGGACAGGCAGCACAGATACGCAGTATTTT
>.|TRBD2|TRBV11-2|TRBJ2-7
CASSLTEVAGGHEQYF
TGTGCCAGCAGCTTGACCGAGGTAGCGGGAGGCCACGAGCAGTACTTC
>few|TRBD1|TRBV12-3/TRBV12-4|TRBJ1-2
CASSAIAGTGGSHGYTF
TGTGCCAGCAGTGCTATCGCCGGGACAGGAGGCTCCCATGGCTACACCTTC
>.|.|TRBV11-2|TRBJ2-2
CASSLEAGGNTGELFF
TGTGCCAGCAGCTTAGAGGCTGGGGGGAACACCGGGGAGCTGTTTTTT
>many|.|TRBV6-2/TRBV6-3|TRBJ1-5
CASSLRDRKVSNQPQHF
TGTGCCAGCAGCTTACGCGACCGGAAAGTTAGCAATCAGCCCCAGCATTTT
>.|TRBD1|TRBV5-1|TRBJ2-6
CASSETGGLSGANVLTF
TGCGCCAGCAGTGAGACAGGGGGTCTCTCTGGGGCCAACGTCCTGACTTTC
>.|.|TRBV11-2|TRBJ2-2
CASGLGQNTGELSF
TGTGCCAGCGGCTTAGGTCAGAACACCGGGGAGCTGTCTTTT
>.|TRBD1|TRBV6-1|TRBJ2-7
CASRGTGGPYEQYF
TGTGCCAGCAGAGGAACAGGGGGACCCTACGAGCAGTACTTC
>many|.|TRBV6-5|TRBJ2-2
CASRRGSGTGELFF
TGTGCCAGCCGAAGGGGGTCGGGCACCGGGGAGCTGTTTTTT
>many|.|TRBV6-5|TRBJ2-7
CASSNGNYEQYF
TGTGCCAGCAGTAACGGAAACTACGAGCAGTACTTC
>.|TRBD1|TRBV6-2/TRBV6-3|TRBJ2-1
CASSDRVYEQFF
TGTGCCAGCAGTGACAGGGTCTATGAGCAGTTCTTC
>.|.|TRBV20-1|TRBJ2-1
CSANTWSSYNEQFF
TGCAGTGCGAATACCTGGAGCTCCTACAATGAGCAGTTCTTC
>.|.|TRBV5-4|TRBJ2-5
CAGSFGSALQETQYF
TGTGCCGGCAGCTTTGGTAGCGCCCTCCAAGAGACCCAGTACTTC
>.|.|TRBV5-4|TRBJ2-5
CTSSFQQNYQETQYF
TGTACCAGCAGCTTCCAACAGAACTACCAAGAGACCCAATACTTC
>.|.|TRBV29-1|TRBJ1-5
CSVKASNQPQHF
TGCAGCGTTAAGGCTAGCAATCAGCCCCAGCATTTT
>many|.|TRBV4-1|TRBJ1-4
CASSQDPGAGNEKLFF
TGCGCCAGCAGCCAAGATCCGGGGGCGGGTAATGAAAAACTGTTTTTT
>many|TRBD1|TRBV12-3/TRBV12-4|TRBJ2-7
CASSPNRGNSHEQYF
TGTGCCAGCAGTCCCAACAGGGGGAATTCACACGAGCAGTACTTC
>.|.|TRBV28|TRBJ2-7
CASSLAQGTDEQYF
TGTGCCAGCAGTTTAGCTCAGGGGACCGACGAGCAGTACTTC
>.|.|TRBV19|TRBJ2-3
CAISIGDTQYF
TGTGCCATTAGTATCGGAGATACGCAGTATTTT
>many|.|TRBV6-5|TRBJ1-1
CASSYDGGLLIDTEAFF
TGTGCCAGCAGTTACGATGGGGGCCTGCTTATAGACACTGAAGCTTTCTTT
>.|TRBD2|TRBV11-2|TRBJ2-7
CASSIAGTYEQHF
TGTGCCAGCAGCATAGCGGGCACCTACGAACAGCACTTC
>.|TRBD1|TRBV5-4|TRBJ2-1
CTSSSPGTGRFDEQFF
TGTACCAGCAGCTCCCCCGGGACAGGGAGATTCGATGAGCAGTTCTTC